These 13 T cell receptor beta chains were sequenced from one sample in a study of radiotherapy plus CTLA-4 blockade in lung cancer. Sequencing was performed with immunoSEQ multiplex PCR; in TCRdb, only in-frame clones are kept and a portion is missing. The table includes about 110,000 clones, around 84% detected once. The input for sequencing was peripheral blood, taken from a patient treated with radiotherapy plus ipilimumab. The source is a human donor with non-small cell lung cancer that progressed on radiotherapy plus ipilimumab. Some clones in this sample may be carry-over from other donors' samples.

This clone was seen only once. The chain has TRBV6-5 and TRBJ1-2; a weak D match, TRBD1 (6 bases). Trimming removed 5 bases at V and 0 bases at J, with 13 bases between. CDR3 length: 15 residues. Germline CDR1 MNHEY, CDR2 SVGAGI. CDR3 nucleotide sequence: TGTGCCAGCAGTCACAGGGTTCGAGCTAACTATGGCTACACCTTC. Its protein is CASSHRVRANYGYTF.

The CDR3 here is CAISESGTYTEAFF. The CDR3 DNA sequence: TGTGCCATCAGTGAGTCCGGTACCTACACTGAAGCTTTCTTT. V and J are TRBV10-3 and TRBJ1-1, with no clear D. With 0 bases removed from V and 3 bases from J, the gap between germline ends came to 8 bases. The CDR3 extends over 14 amino acids. Germline loops: CDR1 ENHRY, CDR2 SYGVKD.

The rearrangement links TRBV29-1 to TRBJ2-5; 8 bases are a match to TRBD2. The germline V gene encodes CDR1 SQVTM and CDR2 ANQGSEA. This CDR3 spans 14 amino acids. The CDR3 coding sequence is TGCAGTTCAACGGGGGGGCCCTCCCAAGAGACCCAGTACTTC. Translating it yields CSSTGGPSQETQYF.

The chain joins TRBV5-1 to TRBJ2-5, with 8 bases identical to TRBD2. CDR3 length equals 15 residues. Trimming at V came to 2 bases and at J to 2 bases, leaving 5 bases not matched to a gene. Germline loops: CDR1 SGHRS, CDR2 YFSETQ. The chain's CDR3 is CASSFSPGGQETQYF. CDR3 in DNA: TGCGCCAGCAGCTTCTCCCCGGGGGGGCAAGAGACCCAGTACTTC.

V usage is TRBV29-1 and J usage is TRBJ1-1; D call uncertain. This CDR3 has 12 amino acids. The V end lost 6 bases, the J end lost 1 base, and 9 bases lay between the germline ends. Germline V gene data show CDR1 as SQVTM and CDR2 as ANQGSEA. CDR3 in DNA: TGCAGCGTCGAGGCCCAGAACACTGAAGCTTTCTTT. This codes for CSVEAQNTEAFF.

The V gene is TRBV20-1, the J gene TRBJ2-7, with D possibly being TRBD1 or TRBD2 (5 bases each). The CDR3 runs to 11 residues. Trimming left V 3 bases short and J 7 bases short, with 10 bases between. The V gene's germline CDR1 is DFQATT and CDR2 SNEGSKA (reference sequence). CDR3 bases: TGCAGTGCTAGCCAGGGACGGGAGCAGTACTTC. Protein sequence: CSASQGREQYF.

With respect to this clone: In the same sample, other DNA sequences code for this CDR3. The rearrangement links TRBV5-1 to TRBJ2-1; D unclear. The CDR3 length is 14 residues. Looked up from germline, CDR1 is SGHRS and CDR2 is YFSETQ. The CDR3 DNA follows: TGCGCTACCACCAACGACCCGCGCTACAATGAGCAGTTCTTC. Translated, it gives CATTNDPRYNEQFF.

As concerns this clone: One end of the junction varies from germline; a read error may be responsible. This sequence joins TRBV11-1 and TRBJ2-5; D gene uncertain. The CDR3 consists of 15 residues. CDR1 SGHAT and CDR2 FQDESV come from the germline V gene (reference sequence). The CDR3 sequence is CASSIAQVGQETQYF. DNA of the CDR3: TGTGCCAGCAGCATAGCTCAAGTCGGCCAAGAGACCCAGTACTTC.

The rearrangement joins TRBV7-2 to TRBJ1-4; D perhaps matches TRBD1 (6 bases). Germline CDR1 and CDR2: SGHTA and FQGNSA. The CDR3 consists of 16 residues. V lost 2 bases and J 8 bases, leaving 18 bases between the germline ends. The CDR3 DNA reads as TGTGCCAGCAGCTTAAACATGCGGGGGCCTGGAGAAAAACTGTTTTTT. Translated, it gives CASSLNMRGPGEKLFF. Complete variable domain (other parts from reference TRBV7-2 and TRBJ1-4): GAGVSQSPSNKVTEKGKDVELRCDPISGHTALYWYRQSLGQGLEFLIYFQGNSAPDKSGLPSDRFSAERTGGSVSTLTIQRTQQEDSAVYLCASSLNMRGPGEKLFFGSGTQLSVL.

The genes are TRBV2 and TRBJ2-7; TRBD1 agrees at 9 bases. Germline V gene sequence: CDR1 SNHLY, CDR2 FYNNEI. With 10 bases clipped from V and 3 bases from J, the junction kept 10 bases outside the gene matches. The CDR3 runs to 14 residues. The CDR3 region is CAITGTGNFYEQYF. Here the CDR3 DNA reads TGTGCCATCACCGGGACAGGGAACTTCTACGAGCAGTACTTC.

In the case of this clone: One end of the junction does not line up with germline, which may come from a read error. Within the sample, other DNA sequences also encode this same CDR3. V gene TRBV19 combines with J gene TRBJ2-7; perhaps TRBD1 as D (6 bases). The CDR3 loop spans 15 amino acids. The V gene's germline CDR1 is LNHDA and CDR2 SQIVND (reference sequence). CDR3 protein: CASSIDNRVIDEQYF. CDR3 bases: TGTGCCAGCAGTATAGACAACAGGGTGATCGACGAGCAGTACTTC. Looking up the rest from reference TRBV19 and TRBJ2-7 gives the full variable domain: DGGITQSPKYLFRKEGQNVTLSCEQNLNHDAMYWYRQDPGQGLRLIYYSQIVNDFQKGDIAEGYSVSREKKESFPLTVTSAQKNPTAFYLCASSIDNRVIDEQYFGPGTRLTVT.

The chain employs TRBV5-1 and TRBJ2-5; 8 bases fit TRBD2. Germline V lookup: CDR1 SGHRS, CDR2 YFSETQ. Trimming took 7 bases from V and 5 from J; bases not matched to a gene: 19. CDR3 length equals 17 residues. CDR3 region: CASGSTPTSGLGETQYF. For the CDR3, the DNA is TGCGCCAGCGGATCGACACCCACTAGCGGCCTAGGGGAGACCCAGTACTTC.

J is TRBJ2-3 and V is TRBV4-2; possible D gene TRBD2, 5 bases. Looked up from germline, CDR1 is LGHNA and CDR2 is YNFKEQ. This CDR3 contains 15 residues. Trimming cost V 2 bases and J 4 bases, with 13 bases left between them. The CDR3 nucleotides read TGTGCCAGCAGCCAACGTAGCGCCAAGTCAGATACGCAGTATTTT. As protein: CASSQRSAKSDTQYF.